This T cell receptor beta chain appears in the sequencing data of a study of B cell selection in AIRE deficiency. From germline, CDR1 is SNHLY and CDR2 FYNNEI. The CDR3 is 15 residues long. Trimming removed 2 bases at V and 3 bases at J, with 14 bases between. Clones were sequenced by immunoSEQ multiplex PCR, and TCRdb holds only the in-frame ones, with some missing. The sample holds roughly 25,000 clones, less than 97% seen once. The sorted conventional CD4 T cells were gated as CD4+CD127+. Sequencing used CD4+CD127+ conventional T cells sorted from PBMCs. The chain combines TRBV2 with TRBJ2-7; a weak D match, TRBD2 (5 bases). This receptor was identified in a human donor in good health. CDR3 loop: CASSESLATYYEQYF. CDR3 sequence (DNA): TGTGCCAGCAGTGAATCCCTAGCAACCTACTACGAGCAGTACTTC. Based on the CDR3 plus reference TRBV2 and TRBJ2-7, the full variable domain is EPEVTQTPSHQVTQMGQEVILRCVPISNHLYFYWYRQILGQKVEFLVSFYNNEISEKSEIFDDQFSVERPDGSNFTLKIRSTKLEDSAMYFCASSESLATYYEQYFGPGTRLTVT.